This TCR beta chain was recovered during a study of OX40 agonist ivuxolimab in advanced cancers. Turning to the overall study: Ivuxolimab was a fully human IgG2 agonistic monoclonal antibody targeting the costimulatory receptor OX40 (CD134). Intravenous ivuxolimab was administered to patients every 2 weeks at six dose levels: 0.01, 0.1, 0.3, 1.5, 3 and 10 mg/kg. Of the roughly 52 dose-escalation patients, hepatocellular carcinoma was present in about 20, melanoma in approximately 15, renal cell carcinoma in 9 and head and neck cancer in 9. In the dose-escalation cohort, 82.7% of patients were male, and the mean age was about 55 years, with a range of about 23 to 85. Patients were allowed to have had prior anti-PD-1, anti-PD-L1 or anti-CTLA-4 therapy, and approximately 40% of the dose-escalation patients had been treated with checkpoint inhibitors. Partial responses occurred in three dose-escalation patients, of whom one had hepatocellular carcinoma and two had cutaneous melanoma. The purpose of peripheral TCRbeta sequencing was to test whether ivuxolimab changed TCR sequence diversity and led to clonal T-cell expansion. The paper describes the monotherapy dose-escalation part (N = 52 patients) of the phase I trial of ivuxolimab. General study outcomes and caveats: Antigen specificity was not determined for the clonally expanded peripheral T cells. Clonal expansion of both CD4+ and CD8+ blood T cells was observed from baseline to week 6 at doses 0.1 to 3.0 mg/kg. On average, CD8+ T cells showed more expanded clones than CD4+ T cells after ivuxolimab. Low levels of normalized T-cell clonal expansion were also shown by some nonresponding patients. In partial responders in the 0.1-3.0 mg/kg groups, normalized peripheral clonal expansion was found to be among the lowest, especially among CD8+ T cells.

For sequencing of the TCRbeta CDR3 region, genomic DNA was extracted from the sorted cells. TCRbeta CDR3 regions were sequenced using the immunoSEQ Assay. Drawn from immuneACCESS, this table holds only the in-frame rearrangements with V and J called that TCRdb kept. Clones are partly lost; checked studies trace under half to an unresolved V gene and leave the rest unexplained. The sample table holds about 11,000 clones, of which 77% were seen once. The ten largest clones take up 16% of the sample. Only one count was recorded for this clone. Its antigen is unknown. This sequence may be a read error, since a much larger clone differs from it by one base. Patients with a history of autoimmune disease or receiving systemic immunosuppression were excluded from the trial. In every dose cohort, peripheral blood was drawn for TCR sequencing at baseline, cycle 4 day 1, and cycle 7 day 1. The samples were drawn from a first-in-human, open-label, multicenter phase I dose-escalation trial of ivuxolimab. Adults with locally advanced or metastatic melanoma, renal cell carcinoma, hepatocellular carcinoma or head and neck squamous cell carcinoma were enrolled in the trial. Before TCR sequencing, CD4+ T cells and CD8+ T cells were sorted from peripheral blood as separate populations.

The CDR3 goes from the cysteine to the phenylalanine over 12 residues. Only CDR3 DNA remains: 36 bases, in frame from the first base. V and J lose 4 bases and 4 bases, and a span of 7 bases separates them. CDR1 and CDR2, per the germline V gene, are SGHVS and FQNEAQ. Here the sequenced sample was CD4+ or CD8+ T cells sorted from blood, taken in a trial of the OX40 agonist ivuxolimab. This TCR came from an adult with an advanced solid tumor such as melanoma, head and neck, liver or kidney cancer. The chain uses TRBV7-8 and TRBJ1-1; no D gene is confidently identified. The sequence in DNA is TGTGCCAGCAGCTGGGGAGGCACTGAAGCTTTCTTT. Its translation is CASSWGGTEAFF.